Listed below are T cell receptor beta chains from one sample, sequenced in a study of CD8+ T cells in alopecia areata. The table came from immunoSEQ multiplex PCR; TCRdb's copy has only in-frame clones and leaves some out. The table lists roughly 120,000 clones, less than 45% of them singletons. Sequences were obtained from CD4+ T cells sorted from blood. The receptors were sampled from a human donor with alopecia areata. Both conserved end residues are part of each CDR3. Fields, in order: V gene, J gene, D gene, clone size, CDR3 DNA, CDR3 protein. A D gene is named only where the DNA matches it firmly. The size field is filled for only some rows; it gives once, few, many or a size class.

>TRBV20-1|TRBJ1-2|-|-
TGCAGTGCTCCCGGACAGTATGGCTACACCTTC
CSAPGQYGYTF
>TRBV4-1|TRBJ2-1|TRBD2|few
TGCGCCAGCAGCCCCCTAGCGGGGGCTTCCTACAATGAGCAGTTCTTC
CASSPLAGASYNEQFF
>TRBV7-2|TRBJ2-1|-|few
TGTGCCAGCAGCTCCTCAACAGGAAGCTCCTACAATGAGCAGTTCTTC
CASSSSTGSSYNEQFF
>TRBV28|TRBJ2-1|TRBD2|-
TGTGCCAGCAGTGTCGCGGGAGTGCGAAATGAGCAGTTCTTC
CASSVAGVRNEQFF
>TRBV5-1|TRBJ2-5|TRBD1|-
TGCGCCAGCAGCACCGGGACAGGGGGATCGGATCGTGAGACCCAGTACTTC
CASSTGTGGSDRETQYF
>TRBV29-1|TRBJ2-6|-|-
TGCAGCGTTGTGTTCAACAAACCTAGCTCTGGGGCCAACGTCCTGACTTTC
CSVVFNKPSSGANVLTF
>TRBV29-1|TRBJ1-2|-|-
TGCAGCGTTGACAGGGGAGGGCTAGATGGCTACACCTTC
CSVDRGGLDGYTF
>TRBV28|TRBJ2-7|-|few
TGTGCCAGCACCCAATTCTACGAGCAGTACTTC
CASTQFYEQYF
>TRBV7-2|TRBJ1-1|-|-
TGTGCCAGCAGCAGACCAGGGGACGCTCCCGAAGCTTTCTTT
CASSRPGDAPEAFF
>TRBV4-3|TRBJ2-2|-|-
TGCGCCAGCAGCCTCAGGGTGGGCGGGGAGCTGTTTTTT
CASSLRVGGELFF
>TRBV29-1|TRBJ2-7|TRBD1|-
TGCAGCGTCGGGGGACAGGGTAGGTACGAGCAGTACTTC
CSVGGQGRYEQYF
>TRBV5-1|TRBJ2-7|TRBD1|-
TGCGCCAGCAGCTTACAACAGGGGTCCGAGCAGTACTTC
CASSLQQGSEQYF
>TRBV7-9|TRBJ2-1|-|-
TGTGCCAGCACTCAGCCTAGCTCCTACAATGAGCAGTTCTTC
CASTQPSSYNEQFF
>TRBV29-1|TRBJ1-1|-|few
TGCAGCGTTGAAGCAGGGGCTGAAGCTTTCTTT
CSVEAGAEAFF
>TRBV2|TRBJ2-2|TRBD2|-
TGTGCCAGCCAGCGGGGGAGAGGAAACACCGGGGAGCTGTTTTTT
CASQRGRGNTGELFF
>TRBV6-5|TRBJ1-5|-|few
TGTGCCAGCAGGGTCGGGCCCAGCAATCAGCCCCAGCATTTT
CASRVGPSNQPQHF
>TRBV5-4|TRBJ2-3|-|-
TGTGCCAGCAGGGGTGGGGGGGCGACAGATACGCAGTATTTT
CASRGGGATDTQYF
>TRBV21-1|TRBJ2-1|-|-
TGTGCCAGCAGCTTAATGGGGGTGACTCTCTCTGTGAGGAATGAGCAGTTCTTC
CASSLMGVTLSVRNEQFF
>TRBV11-1|TRBJ2-2|TRBD1|-
TGTGCCAGCAGCTTAGGGACAGGGGGCCACACCGGGGAGCTGTTTTTT
CASSLGTGGHTGELFF
>TRBV20-1|TRBJ1-5|-|-
TGCAGTGCTACCATCAACAGTGCCCAGCATTTT
CSATINSAQHF
>TRBV5-1|TRBJ2-6|-|few
TGCGCCTCTTCAGAGCGCTCTGGGGCCAACGTCCTGACTTTC
CASSERSGANVLTF
>TRBV29-1|TRBJ2-7|-|-
TGCAGCGTTGTTGGGAGAATGCACGAGCAGTACTTC
CSVVGRMHEQYF